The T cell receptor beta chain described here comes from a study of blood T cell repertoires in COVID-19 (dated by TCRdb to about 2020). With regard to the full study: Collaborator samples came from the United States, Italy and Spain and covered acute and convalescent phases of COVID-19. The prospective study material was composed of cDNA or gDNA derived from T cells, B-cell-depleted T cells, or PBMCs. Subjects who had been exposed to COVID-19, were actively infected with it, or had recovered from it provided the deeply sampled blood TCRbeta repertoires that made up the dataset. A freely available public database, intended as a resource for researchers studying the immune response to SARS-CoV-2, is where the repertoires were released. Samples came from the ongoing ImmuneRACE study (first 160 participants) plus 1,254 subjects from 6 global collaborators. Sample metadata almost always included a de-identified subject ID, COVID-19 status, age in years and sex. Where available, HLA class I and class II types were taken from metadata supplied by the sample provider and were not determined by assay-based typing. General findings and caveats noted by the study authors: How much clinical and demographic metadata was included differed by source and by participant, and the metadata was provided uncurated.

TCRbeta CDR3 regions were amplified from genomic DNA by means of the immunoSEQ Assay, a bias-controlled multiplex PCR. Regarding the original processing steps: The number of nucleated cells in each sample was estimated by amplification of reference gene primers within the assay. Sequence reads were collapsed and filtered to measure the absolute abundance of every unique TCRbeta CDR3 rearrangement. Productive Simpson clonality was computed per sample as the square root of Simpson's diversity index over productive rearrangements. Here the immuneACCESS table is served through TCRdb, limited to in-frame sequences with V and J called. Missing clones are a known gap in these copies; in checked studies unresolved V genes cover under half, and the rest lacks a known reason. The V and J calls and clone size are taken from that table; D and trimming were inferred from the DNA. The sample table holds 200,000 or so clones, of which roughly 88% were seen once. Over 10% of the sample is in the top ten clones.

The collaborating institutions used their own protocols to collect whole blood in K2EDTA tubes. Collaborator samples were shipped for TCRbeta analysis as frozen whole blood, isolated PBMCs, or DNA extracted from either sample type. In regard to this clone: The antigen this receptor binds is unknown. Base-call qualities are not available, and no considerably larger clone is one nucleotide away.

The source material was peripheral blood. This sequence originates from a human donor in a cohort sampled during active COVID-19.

The sequenced DNA: TGTGCCAGCAGCAACTACAGGGATAATGAAAAACTGTTTTTT. Its translation reads: CASSNYRDNEKLFF. The sequence is built from TRBV3-1 (or the pseudogene TRBV3-2) and TRBJ1-4; TRBD1 is a possible D gene, resting on 6 matching bases. CDR3 length: 14 amino acids, cysteine to phenylalanine. Only the CDR3 DNA stays, 42 bases, in frame from base 1. V gives up 5 bases and J gives up 4 bases, and the segment between their germline ends measures 11 bases. From the germline V gene (reference sequence), CDR1 is LGHDT and CDR2 is YNNKEL.